This T cell receptor (beta chain) emerged from a study of Ad26.COV2.S vaccination and SARS-CoV-2 variants (dated by TCRdb to about 2021). For context, the study as a whole: Vaccine-arm donors were drawn from COV1001, a multicentre, randomized, double-blind, placebo-controlled phase I-IIa trial of Ad26.COV2.S in healthy adults. Ad26.COV2.S was given intramuscularly at 5x10^10 or 1x10^11 viral particles, as a single shot or as two shots 56 days apart. The specificity and breadth of SARS-CoV-2-reactive T cell receptors after Ad26.COV2.S vaccination were assessed by TCRbeta repertoire sequencing. A total of 32 samples were included in the TCR-sequenced set, comprising some 20 Ad26.COV2.S vaccine recipients, 5 placebo recipients and 8 SARS-CoV-2 convalescent individuals. Trial participants were randomized into five groups of five: low-dose or high-dose Ad26.COV2.S given once or twice, or placebo on both occasions. Throughout the experiments and outcome assessment, investigators stayed blinded to trial group allocation.

The sample's treatment or condition, from its label and the paper: about 20 received Ad26.COV2.S at low or high dose, single or two shots; about five received placebo; per-sample allocation not given. For vaccine and placebo recipients, repertoires were sequenced using samples collected on day 63 after the first injection. Between 29 July and 7 August 2020, Cohort 1b enrolled 20 to 30 adults aged 18-55 years at one site in Boston, USA. As a vaccine, Ad26.COV2.S was a replication-incompetent adenovirus type 26 vector that expressed a prefusion-stabilized SARS-CoV-2 spike protein derived from the original Wuhan strain. What the research found in general, with its limitations: Compared with placebo recipients, Ad26.COV2.S recipients showed higher spike-specific TCR breadth (P = 0.0014). Substantial breadth of spike-specific CD8+ and CD4+ T cell responses was reported after vaccination. The authors noted that total T cell responses may have been underestimated by the TCR breadth and depth analyses. The study lacked the statistical power to compare responses across vaccine doses or regimens. Non-spike TCR breadth was comparable between vaccine and placebo recipients, consistent with the vaccine containing only spike.

Notes on this clone: This receptor's antigen is unknown. No quality values exist for individual bases; no much larger clone is one base distant.

The immunoSEQ Assay was used to sequence TCRbeta CDR3 regions. After extraction, genomic DNA underwent amplification by bias-controlled multiplex PCR, followed by high-throughput sequencing. For the original study's pipeline: To quantify the absolute abundance of every unique TCRbeta CDR3 region, sequences were collapsed and filtered. T cell fraction was estimated by normalizing TCRbeta template counts to usable DNA, which was measured by amplifying reference genes present in all nucleated cells. Repertoire TCRs were annotated as SARS-CoV-2-specific when V gene, CDR3 amino acid sequence and J gene were exactly matched to a known reactive TCR set. The reference SARS-CoV-2 TCR set came from MIRA and was filtered for enrichment in COVID-19-positive ImmuneCODE repertoires, removing public or cross-reactive TCRs. Drawing on the MIRA antigens, annotated TCRs were analysed further at the level of specific ORF or position within ORF. Breadth was defined as annotated unique rearrangements over total unique productive rearrangements; depth was the summed frequency of those rearrangements. Two-sided Wilcoxon rank-sum tests were applied when comparing TCR breadth between groups. TCRdb obtained this table from immuneACCESS and retained in-frame rearrangements with V and J assigned. These tables miss some clones; where compared with another copy, unresolved V genes account for less than half of the shortfall, and the remainder is unexplained. V and J calls and clone size follow that table, whereas D and trimming were derived from the DNA. This sample is represented by 350,000 to 500,000 clones; about 88% of them were singletons. About 2.5% of the sample is held by the ten biggest clonotypes.

From the germline V gene, CDR1 is LGHNA and CDR2 is YSLEER. The CDR3 has 17 amino acids, counting the end cysteine and phenylalanine. The kept DNA is CDR3 alone, 51 bases in frame from the first base. V gives up 3 bases and J gives up 7 bases, and the segment between their germline ends measures 22 bases. The chain employs TRBV4-3 and TRBJ2-1; the D gene is not confidently resolved. This receptor was taken from a person between 18 and 65 years old who received the Ad26.COV2.S COVID-19 vaccine or a placebo. Specimen: peripheral blood, collected in a trial of Ad26.COV2.S vaccine versus placebo. CDR3 protein: CASSQSRASNSENEQFF. The nucleotide sequence reads TGCGCCAGCAGCCAGAGTCGGGCTAGTAACTCGGAGAATGAGCAGTTCTTC.